The clone carrying this T cell receptor (beta chain) showed up many times. Its antigen is not known. Markers CD45RO/CCR7/CD25/CD127/CD95/CD27 served to sort CD4+ naive, central memory, regulatory and stem cell-like memory cells. V was pared by 8 bases and J by 0 bases, with 6 bases between. The CDR3 runs to 11 residues. CDR1 is SQVTM, CDR2 ANQGSEA, per germline. These data are taken from a study of beta chain features in type 1 diabetes. Overall study: All samples yielded 85 million to 130 million examined sorted cells.

Sequencing targeted expressed TCRB transcripts, as all isolated RNA had been reverse transcribed. Data came from immunoSEQ multiplex PCR; TCRdb stores just in-frame clones and leaves some out. The sample includes 200,000 to 250,000 clones, 11% of them seen just once. Regarding the study as a whole: Naive, central memory and regulatory TCRB repertoires appeared more similar among patients than healthy donors.

The J gene is TRBJ2-3, the V gene TRBV29-1; D remains unclear. This TCR was sampled from a young man in good health. Sequencing was carried out using central memory CD4+ T cells from blood. The CDR3 loop reads CSLTSTDTQYF. The CDR3 DNA reads as TGCAGCCTGACTAGCACAGATACGCAGTATTTT.